The clone carrying this T cell receptor beta chain came up a few times. V dropped 8 bases and J dropped 3; count of bases not matched to a gene: 7. CDR1 and CDR2 from the germline V gene are MNHEY and SMNVEV (reference sequence). This CDR3 comprises 13 residues. The source of the sample is a study of early T cells in non-severe SARS-CoV-2 infection. Unique molecular identifiers (one per individual cDNA molecule) were attached. TCRdb fed the 5' RACE reads into MiXCR, producing one record per CDR3 protein. The sample shows around 94,000 distinct CDR3 sequences, around 13% of them seen only once. This TCR was recovered from an adult who was a healthcare worker with PCR-confirmed SARS-CoV-2 infection or an uninfected control (not recorded which). This rearrangement joins TRBV27 to TRBJ2-7, with TRBD2 matching over 7 bases. The sample taken for sequencing was whole blood. CDR3 in amino acids: CASPLGRYYEQYF. The CDR3 region has the DNA TGTGCCAGCCCCCTCGGGAGGTACTACGAGCAGTACTTC.